This passage covers 9 T cell receptor beta chains from one sample sequenced in a study of shared clonotypes between healthy human individuals. The assay was immunoSEQ multiplex PCR, and TCRdb's table has in-frame clones only and misses some. The sample records about 2.1 million clones, 80% to 95% being singletons. Naive CD8 cells lacked CD45RO, underwent positive selection for CCR7 and left out terminally differentiated effector memory CD45RA+ cells. Sequences were obtained from naive CD8+ T cells from PBMCs. These receptor sequences come from a man in his late teens or twenties in good health. Some clones in this sample may be carry-over from other donors' samples.

V and J are TRBV6-6 and TRBJ2-7; D gene ambiguous. CDR1 is MNHNY and CDR2 is SVGAGI in the germline V gene (reference sequence). The CDR3 covers 16 residues. Trimming shortened V by 0 bases and J by 2 bases, and 14 bases separated the two germline ends. The CDR3 loop is CASSYSMLNTAYEQYF. The CDR3 bases are TGTGCCAGCAGTTACTCGATGCTTAACACGGCCTACGAGCAGTACTTC.

The V call is TRBV28, the J call TRBJ2-1, with D perhaps TRBD2 (6 bases). V was trimmed by 3 bases and J by 1 base, leaving 10 bases between them. Germline assignment: CDR1 MDHEN and CDR2 SYDVKM. The CDR3 runs 15 residues. The DNA of the CDR3 is TGTGCCAGCAGTTTTTCGGGGGATTCCTACAATGAGCAGTTCTTC. Residues: CASSFSGDSYNEQFF.

This chain links TRBV27 with TRBJ2-1; TRBD2 matches at 10 bases. Trimming took 5 bases from V and 10 from J; bases not matched to a gene: 8. The CDR3 covers 14 residues. Germline V CDR1 and CDR2: MNHEY, SMNVEV (reference sequence). Written as DNA, the CDR3 is TGTGCCAGCAGTCCCGTCAGCGGGAGGGGAGAGCAGTTCTTC. The encoded protein is CASSPVSGRGEQFF.

As for this clone: The sample carries other DNA sequences with the same CDR3. The J gene is TRBJ2-7, the V gene TRBV9; 8 bases are a match to TRBD2. V trimming: 2 bases; J trimming: 2 bases; junction bases outside the gene matches: 3. Germline V gene data show CDR1 as SGDLS and CDR2 as YYNGEE. The CDR3 has 14 amino acids. CDR3 sequence: CASSVDGRAYEQYF. The CDR3 bases are TGTGCCAGCAGCGTTGACGGGAGGGCCTACGAGCAGTACTTC.

J is TRBJ2-7 and V is TRBV2; possibly TRBD2 for D (6 bases). CDR1 is SNHLY, CDR2 FYNNEI, per germline. This CDR3 spans 13 amino acids. V shed 6 bases and J shed 1 base, with 10 bases lying between them. In DNA, the CDR3 is TGTGCCAGCAGGGGTGGGGGGTCCTACGAGCAGTACTTC. Translation: CASRGGGSYEQYF.

CDR3 amino acids: CASSLSSGYYGYTF. The CDR3 region has the DNA TGTGCCAGCAGTCTCTCCAGTGGGTACTATGGCTACACCTTC. The genes are TRBV27 and TRBJ1-2; D not certain. Germline values: CDR1 MNHEY, CDR2 SMNVEV (reference sequence). This CDR3 is 14 amino acids long. Deletions cut 5 bases from V and 3 bases from J, with 13 bases between.

The chain joins TRBV9 to TRBJ2-3; 7 bases align to TRBD2. Trimming took 2 bases from V and 2 from J; bases not matched to a gene: 11. CDR1 is SGDLS, CDR2 YYNGEE, per germline. CDR3 size: 17 residues. CDR3 nucleotides: TGTGCCAGCAGCGTCGGCACTAGCGAAACGAACACAGATACGCAGTATTTT. This encodes CASSVGTSETNTDTQYF.

This clone was recorded once. The rearrangement joins TRBV30 to TRBJ1-5; no reliable D call. V dropped 0 bases and J dropped 9 bases, with 15 bases sitting between them. The CDR3 extends over 14 amino acids. From germline, CDR1 is GTSNPN and CDR2 SVGIG (reference sequence). The chain's CDR3 is CAWSVGLEMGPQHF. The CDR3 DNA sequence: TGTGCCTGGAGTGTAGGGCTGGAAATGGGGCCCCAGCATTTT.

This chain links TRBV11-3 with TRBJ2-7; 7 nucleotides align to TRBD2. The CDR3 spans 17 residues. Germline V gene lookup returns CDR1 SGHNT and CDR2 YENEEA. V shed 3 bases and J 0 bases; nucleotides not matched to a gene: 11. The CDR3 protein is CASSFGAGRESSYEQYF. The CDR3 DNA sequence: TGTGCCAGCAGCTTTGGTGCTGGGCGGGAGAGCTCCTACGAGCAGTACTTC.